This T cell receptor (beta chain) was retrieved from a study of CXCR3-negative and CXCR3-positive naive CD8 T cells (dated 2019 in TCRdb). With regard to the full study: In total, 120 million to 150 million TRB reads were obtained, which works out to roughly 1.5 +/- 0.3 million reads per library. The diversity and physicochemical repertoire analyses included about a dozen donors pooled from two independent experiments. TRBV-TRBJ cluster analysis included naive subsets from roughly 5 donors and memory cells from 3 donors. Summary of the overall study and its limitations: Because surface CD5, which is linked to self-reactivity in mice, was comparable between the naive subsets, TCR interaction strength was also inferred from the physicochemical properties of TRB CDR3s. TRB CDR3s from CXCR3-positive naive cells showed higher hydrophobicity (lower Kidera factor 4), lower energy, and higher strength and volume indices than CXCR3-negative naive cells. Freshly isolated PBMCs were used for most assays because CXCR3 expression went down partially after cryopreservation. Comparably high repertoire diversity was found in both naive subsets, whereas much lower repertoire diversity was found in memory CD8+ T cells. Naive CXCR3-negative and CXCR3-positive cells from the same donor showed similar TRBV-TRBJ usage, whereas memory cells showed distinct patterns.

CDR1 SEHNR and CDR2 FQNEAQ were looked up in the germline V gene (reference sequence). Measured from the cysteine to the phenylalanine, the CDR3 is 14 residues long. DNA for this receptor is not on file. In regard to this clonotype: Its antigen target is currently unknown.

This sample was sequenced with a NextSeq 550. The Human TCR Profiling Kit (MiLaboratory) was used to make UMI-labeled 5' RACE TRB cDNA libraries. The full amount of extracted RNA was used for cDNA synthesis, and the full amount of resulting cDNA was used for PCR amplification. The libraries were made side by side, with each library going through the same number of PCR cycles. Per the authors' processing: With a minimum of two reads required per UMI, MIGEC and MiXCR pulled out about 54,000 +/- 9,700 unique UMI-labeled TRB cDNA molecules from each library. An average of approximately 40,000 +/- 10,000 functional in-frame TRB CDR3 nucleotide clonotypes without stop codons was found per library. Diversity metrics, including normalized Shannon-Wiener and Chao1, were computed in VDJtools after downsampling to 5000 UMI-labeled TRB molecules per sample. For the central five CDR3 residues, VDJtools calculated physicochemical properties weighted by clonotype size, namely interaction energy, strength, volume and Kidera factor 4. Each entry corresponds to one CDR3 protein sequence from reads that TCRdb reprocessed, and DNA is not given. TCRdb, not the authors, supplied the V and J calls. This sample's table lists some 130,000 distinct CDR3 sequences. The top ten clones comprise 0.25% to 0.35% of the sample.

Each CD8+ T cell subset was flow-sorted in triplicate, and 300,000 cells per subset were placed directly into RLT lysis buffer. Naive CD8+ T cells were defined stringently as CD45RO-CCR7+CD27+CD95- to exclude memory contaminants. Standard density gradient centrifugation was used to isolate peripheral blood mononuclear cells from buffy coats. A FACSAria III was used to flow-sort naive CD8+ T cells into CXCR3-negative and CXCR3-positive populations. An RNeasy Mini Kit was used to extract total RNA from the sorted cells. The rearrangement combines TRBV7-9 with TRBJ2-7; TCRdb calls TRBD1, which cannot be checked without DNA. This TCR was recovered from a human donor in good health. Some clones in this sample may be carry-over from other donors' samples. Sequenced input: naive CXCR3- CD8+ T cells from blood. The sample's cell subset or site, from its label and the paper: CD45RO-CCR7+CD27+CD95- naive CD8+ T cells lacking CXCR3 (TNR3-). CDR3 protein: CASSYTGTLYEQYF.